Shown below are 4 T cell receptor beta chains from a single sample sequenced in a study of cytomegalovirus exposure and HLA in healthy donors. Researchers ran the PCR with 60 Vbeta and 13 Jbeta primers. This table comes from immunoSEQ multiplex PCR, and its TCRdb copy is limited to in-frame clones, with some not included. The sample shows under 200,000 clones, 68% of them seen only once. Sequencing was done on a sample of PBMCs. Receptor source: a man between 45 and 60 years old in good health and CMV-seronegative.

This clone was detected once. The chain links TRBV18 to TRBJ2-7, with TRBD2 matching 8 bases. The CDR3 runs 14 residues. The J segment lost 0 bases and the V segment lost 5 bases, leaving 3 bases of the junction unmatched. In germline, CDR1 is KGHSH, CDR2 LQKENI. The CDR3 region is CASSIAGGSYEQYF. CDR3 sequence (DNA): TGTGCCAGCTCAATTGCGGGGGGCTCCTACGAGCAGTACTTC. The whole variable domain, remainder taken from reference TRBV18 and TRBJ2-7, is NAGVMQNPRHLVRRRGQEARLRCSPMKGHSHVYWYRQLPEEGLKFMVYLQKENIIDESGMPKERFSAEFPKEGPSILRIQQVVRGDSAAYFCASSIAGGSYEQYFGPGTRLTVT.

V is TRBV11-2 and J is TRBJ1-2, with unresolved D. This CDR3 has 13 amino acids. Germline V gene data show CDR1 as SGHAT and CDR2 as FQNNGV. Trimming pared 3 bases from V and 1 base from J, leaving 6 bases between. The CDR3 nucleotides read TGTGCCAGCAGCTTCCACAGTAACTATGGCTACACCTTC. It specifies CASSFHSNYGYTF.

This clone came up a few times. The genes are TRBV5-1 and TRBJ1-1; D is perhaps TRBD1 (6 bases). The V and J ends lost 4 bases and 4 bases respectively, with 11 bases between them. The CDR3 sequence is 13 residues long. Germline CDR1 reads SGHRS; CDR2 reads YFSETQ. CDR3 sequence reads: CASSNRAGTEAFF. CDR3 coding DNA: TGCGCCAGCAGCAACAGGGCGGGCACTGAAGCTTTCTTT. Variable domain in full (rest from reference TRBV5-1 and TRBJ1-1): KAGVTQTPRYLIKTRGQQVTLSCSPISGHRSVSWYQQTPGQGLQFLFEYFSETQRNKGNFPGRFSGRQFSNSRSEMNVSTLELGDSALYLCASSNRAGTEAFFGQGTRLTVV.

In its sample, this clone was seen once. The chain is built from TRBV7-2 and TRBJ1-1; 7 nucleotides match TRBD1. The CDR3 length is 15 residues. Per germline, CDR1 SGHTA and CDR2 FQGNSA. The J segment lost 1 base and the V segment lost 5 bases, leaving 7 bases of the junction unmatched. CDR3 sequence reads: CASSPRQGGNTEAFF. In DNA, the CDR3 is TGTGCCAGCAGCCCAAGACAGGGTGGGAACACTGAAGCTTTCTTT.